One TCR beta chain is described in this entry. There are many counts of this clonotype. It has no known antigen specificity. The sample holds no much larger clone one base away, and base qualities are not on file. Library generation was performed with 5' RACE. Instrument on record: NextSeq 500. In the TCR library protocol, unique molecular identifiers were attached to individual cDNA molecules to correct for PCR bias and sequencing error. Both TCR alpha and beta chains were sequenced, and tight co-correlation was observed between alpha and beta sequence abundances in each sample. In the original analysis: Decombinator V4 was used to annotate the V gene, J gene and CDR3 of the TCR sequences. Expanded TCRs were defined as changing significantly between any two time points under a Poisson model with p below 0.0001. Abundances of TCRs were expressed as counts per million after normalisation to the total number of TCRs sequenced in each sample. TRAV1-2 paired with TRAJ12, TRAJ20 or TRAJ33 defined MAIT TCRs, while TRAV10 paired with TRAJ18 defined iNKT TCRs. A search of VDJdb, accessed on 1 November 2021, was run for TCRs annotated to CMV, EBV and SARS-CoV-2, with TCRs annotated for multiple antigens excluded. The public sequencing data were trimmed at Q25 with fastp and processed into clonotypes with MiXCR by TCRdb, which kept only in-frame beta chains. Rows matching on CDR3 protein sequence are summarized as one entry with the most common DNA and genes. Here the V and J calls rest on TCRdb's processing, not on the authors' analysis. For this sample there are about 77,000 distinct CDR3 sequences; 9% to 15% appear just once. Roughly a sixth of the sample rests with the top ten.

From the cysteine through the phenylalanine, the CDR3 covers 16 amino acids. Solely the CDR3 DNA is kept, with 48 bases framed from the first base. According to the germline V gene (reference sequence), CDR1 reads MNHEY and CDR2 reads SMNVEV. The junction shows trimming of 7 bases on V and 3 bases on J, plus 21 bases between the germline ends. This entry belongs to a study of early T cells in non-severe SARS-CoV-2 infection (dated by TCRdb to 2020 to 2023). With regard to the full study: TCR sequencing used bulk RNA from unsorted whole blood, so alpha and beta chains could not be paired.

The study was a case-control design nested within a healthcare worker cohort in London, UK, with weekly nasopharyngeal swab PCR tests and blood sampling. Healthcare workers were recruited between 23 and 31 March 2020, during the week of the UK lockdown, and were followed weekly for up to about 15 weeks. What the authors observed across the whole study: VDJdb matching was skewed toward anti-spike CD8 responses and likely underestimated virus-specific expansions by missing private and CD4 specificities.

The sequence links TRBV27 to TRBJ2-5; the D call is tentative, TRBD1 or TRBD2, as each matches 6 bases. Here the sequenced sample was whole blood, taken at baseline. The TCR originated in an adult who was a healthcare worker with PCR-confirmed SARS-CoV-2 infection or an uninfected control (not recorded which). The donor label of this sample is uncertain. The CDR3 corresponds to CASTPLGGLGKETQYF. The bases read TGTGCCAGCACCCCGCTAGGGGGACTGGGAAAAGAGACCCAGTACTTC.